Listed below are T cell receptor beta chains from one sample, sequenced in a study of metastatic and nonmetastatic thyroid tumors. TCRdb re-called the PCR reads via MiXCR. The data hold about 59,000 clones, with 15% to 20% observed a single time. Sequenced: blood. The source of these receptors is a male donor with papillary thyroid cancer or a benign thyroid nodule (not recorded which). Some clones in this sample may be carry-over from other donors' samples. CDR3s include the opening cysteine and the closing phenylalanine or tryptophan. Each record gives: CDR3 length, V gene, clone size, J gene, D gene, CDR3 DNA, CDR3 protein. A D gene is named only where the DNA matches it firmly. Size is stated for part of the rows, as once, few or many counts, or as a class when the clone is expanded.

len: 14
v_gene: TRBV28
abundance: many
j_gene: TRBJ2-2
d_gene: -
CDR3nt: TGTGCCACCTCGAGAATGGGGAATACCGGGGAGCTGTTTTTT
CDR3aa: CATSRMGNTGELFF

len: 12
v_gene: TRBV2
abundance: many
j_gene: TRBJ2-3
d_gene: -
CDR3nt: TGTGCCAGCAGTGAAGCCAGTCCGACGCAGTATTTT
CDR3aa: CASSEASPTQYF

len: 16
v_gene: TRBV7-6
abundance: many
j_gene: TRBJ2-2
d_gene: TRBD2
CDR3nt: TGTGCCAGCAGCTCGACTAGCGGGAGGGGAACCGGGGAGCTGTTTTTT
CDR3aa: CASSSTSGRGTGELFF

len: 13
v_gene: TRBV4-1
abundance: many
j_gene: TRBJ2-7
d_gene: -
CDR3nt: TGCGCCAGCAGCCAGGTTCGGGCCTACGAGCAGTACTTC
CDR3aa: CASSQVRAYEQYF

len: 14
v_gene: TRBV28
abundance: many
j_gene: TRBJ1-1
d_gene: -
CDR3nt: TGTGCCAGCCTCACCCGGGCAGGGATTAGTGAAGCTTTCTTT
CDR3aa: CASLTRAGISEAFF

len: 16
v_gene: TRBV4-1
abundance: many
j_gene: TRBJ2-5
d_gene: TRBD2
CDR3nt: TGCGCCAGCAGCCAAGAGCCTAGCGGGGGGGGCGAGACCCAGTACTTC
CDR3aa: CASSQEPSGGGETQYF

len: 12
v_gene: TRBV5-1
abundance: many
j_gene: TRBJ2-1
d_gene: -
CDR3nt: TGCGCCAGCAGCTTGACAGACAATGAGCAGTTCTTC
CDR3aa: CASSLTDNEQFF

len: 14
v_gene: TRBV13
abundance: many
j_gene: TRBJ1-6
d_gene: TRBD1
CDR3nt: TGTGCCAGCAGCTCACGGACAGGGGAGGCTCCCCTCCACTTT
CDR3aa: CASSSRTGEAPLHF

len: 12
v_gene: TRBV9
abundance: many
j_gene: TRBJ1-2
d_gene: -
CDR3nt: TGTGCCAGCAGCGAGAATTCTAACAGCTACACCTTC
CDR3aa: CASSENSNSYTF

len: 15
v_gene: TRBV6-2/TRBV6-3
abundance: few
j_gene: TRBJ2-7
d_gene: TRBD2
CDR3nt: TGTGCCGGCAGTTACTCGTCTAGCGGATCCTACGAGCAGTACTTC
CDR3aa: CAGSYSSSGSYEQYF

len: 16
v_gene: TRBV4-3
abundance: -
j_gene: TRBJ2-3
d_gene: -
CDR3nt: TGCGCCAGCAGCCAAGACCCCCGGGTATGCACAGATACGCAGTATTTT
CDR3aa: CASSQDPRVCTDTQYF

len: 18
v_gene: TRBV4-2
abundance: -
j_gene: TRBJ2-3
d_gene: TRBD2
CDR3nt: TGTGCCAGCACCCAAATGAGGACTAGCGGGGGGGCGGGAGATACGCAGTATTTT
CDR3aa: CASTQMRTSGGAGDTQYF

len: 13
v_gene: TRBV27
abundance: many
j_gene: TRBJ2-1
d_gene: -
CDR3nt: TGTGCCAGCAGTTTTCAGAAACGTAATGAGCAGTTCTTC
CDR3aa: CASSFQKRNEQFF

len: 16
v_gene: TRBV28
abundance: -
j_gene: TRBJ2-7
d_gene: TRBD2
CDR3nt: TGTGCCAGCATTCCCTCCCGCGGGAGAAGTCGCTACGAGCAGTACTTC
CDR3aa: CASIPSRGRSRYEQYF

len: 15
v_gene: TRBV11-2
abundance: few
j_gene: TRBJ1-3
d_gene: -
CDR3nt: TGTGCCAGCAGCCGGGGGGGTGGCTCTGGAAACACCATATATTTT
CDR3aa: CASSRGGGSGNTIYF

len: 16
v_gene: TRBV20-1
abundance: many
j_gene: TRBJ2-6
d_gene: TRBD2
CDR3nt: TGCAGTGCTAGAAAAGCGGGAGACTCTGGGGCCAACGTCCTGACTTTC
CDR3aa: CSARKAGDSGANVLTF

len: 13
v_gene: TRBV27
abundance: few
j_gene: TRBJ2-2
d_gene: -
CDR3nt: TGTGCCAGCAGCCAGTGGGCCACCCGGGAGCTGTTTTTT
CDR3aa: CASSQWATRELFF

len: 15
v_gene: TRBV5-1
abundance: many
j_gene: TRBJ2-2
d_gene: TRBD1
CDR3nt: TGCGCCAGCAGCTTGCGGGACAGGGGAACCGGGGAGCTGTTTTTT
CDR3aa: CASSLRDRGTGELFF

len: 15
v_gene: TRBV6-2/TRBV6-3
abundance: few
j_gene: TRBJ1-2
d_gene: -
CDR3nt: TGTGCCAGCAGTTATTCCCGTACAGTGGGCTATGGCTGCACCTTC
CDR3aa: CASSYSRTVGYGCTF

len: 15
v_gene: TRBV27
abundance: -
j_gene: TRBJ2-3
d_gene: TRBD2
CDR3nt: TGTGCCAGTAGTTTCAGGCTAGCGGCAGTGGATACTCAGTATTTT
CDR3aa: CASSFRLAAVDTQYF

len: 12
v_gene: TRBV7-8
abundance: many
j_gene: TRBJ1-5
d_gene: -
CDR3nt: TGTGCCAGCAGCTTACTTAGTCAGCCCCAGCATTTT
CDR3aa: CASSLLSQPQHF